A single sample is the source of the 6 T cell receptor beta chains below, sequenced in a study of response to subunit inactivated influenza vaccine. One entry per CDR3 protein, called by TCRdb with MiXCR from the RT-PCR reads. The table includes some 800,000 distinct CDR3 sequences, 21% detected once. The source was PBMCs from blood, collected more than 4 days after vaccination. These receptors all stem from a man between 45 and 60 years old who received an inactivated influenza vaccine.

V usage is TRBV5-1 and J usage is TRBJ2-1; 11 nucleotides align to TRBD2. CDR1 is SGHRS, CDR2 YFSETQ, per germline. V trimming: 2 bases; J trimming: 7 bases; junction bases outside the gene matches: 8. The CDR3 extends over 16 amino acids. CDR3 bases: TGCGCCAGCAGCTTCCTTATAGCGGGAGGGGGAAATGAGCAGTTCTTC. It translates to CASSFLIAGGGNEQFF.

This clonotype occurred many times. The V call is TRBV12-3 or TRBV12-4, the J call TRBJ2-3; 7 bases match TRBD1. V lost 3 bases to trimming and J lost 2 bases; unmatched junction nucleotides: 5. This CDR3 has 15 residues. The CDR3 DNA reads as TGTGCCAGCAGTTTGTGGGACAGTTACACAGATACGCAGTATTTT. This gives the protein CASSLWDSYTDTQYF.

V gene TRBV28 combines with J gene TRBJ1-2; D call uncertain. The CDR3 is made up of 14 amino acids. CDR1 and CDR2 (germline): MDHEN, SYDVKM. Trimming pared 5 bases from V and 5 bases from J, leaving 15 bases between. In DNA, the CDR3 is TGTGCCAGCAGTCCCCCCGGGTTAGGGTATGGCTACACCTTC. It translates to CASSPPGLGYGYTF.

This clonotype was seen repeatedly, ten times or more. V and J are TRBV24-1 and TRBJ2-5; TRBD1 aligns across 9 bases. Germline V CDR1 and CDR2: KGHDR, SFDVKD. The length of the CDR3 is 15 residues. V lost 6 bases, J lost 5 bases, and 9 bases stayed unmatched. The CDR3 DNA is TGTGCCACCAGTCCATCGACAGGGGGACGGGAGACCCAGTACTTC. This codes for CATSPSTGGRETQYF.

In this sample, this clonotype turned up a few times. The gene calls are TRBV4-2 and TRBJ2-1; 9 nucleotides agree with TRBD2. Trimming took 3 bases from V and 8 from J; bases not matched to a gene: 11. Germline CDR1 and CDR2: LGHNA and YNFKEQ. CDR3 size: 16 residues. CDR3 loop: CASSHGAGGRFDEQFF. CDR3 coding DNA: TGTGCCAGCAGCCATGGCGCGGGGGGGAGGTTCGATGAGCAGTTCTTC.

The chain links TRBV12-3 or TRBV12-4 to TRBJ2-3, with 9 bases aligning to TRBD2. This CDR3 has 17 residues. The V gene end was trimmed by 3 bases and the J gene end by 0 bases; junction bases not matched to a gene: 7. In nucleotides, the CDR3 is TGTGCCAGCAGTTTTAGTAGCGGGGGATCTAGCACAGATACGCAGTATTTT. Protein: CASSFSSGGSSTDTQYF.